This TCR beta chain was profiled in a study of T cell changes during pregnancy in multiple sclerosis. Sequencing used immunoSEQ multiplex PCR; TCRdb keeps in-frame clones, though not all of them. The data show 80,000 to 130,000 clones, around nine tenths seen once. This CDR3 is 14 amino acids long. Germline lookup yields CDR1 SEHNR and CDR2 FQNEAQ (reference sequence). The V gene lost 3 bases and the J gene lost 4 bases, with 12 bases spanning the gap. The specimen comprised peripheral blood, sampled in the second trimester of pregnancy. This clonotype originated in a female donor with multiple sclerosis, enrolled in a pregnancy study. The genes are TRBV7-9 and TRBJ2-5, with unresolved D. The CDR3 DNA is TGTGCCAGCAGCTTTTTGGCGGCAGCAGAGACCCAGTACTTC. This codes for CASSFLAAAETQYF.